This T cell receptor beta chain was captured by sequencing in a study of T cells in Graves' hyperthyroidism and ophthalmopathy. Study background: Prior to any treatment, at the point of initial diagnosis, peripheral blood was collected.

Patients showing uncontrolled infection, other autoimmune disease, pregnancy or lactation were ineligible. Authors of the study amplified TCR beta CDR3 regions from RNA transcripts. An initial round of RT-PCR targeting the TCR CDR3 relied on the HTBI primer set. MiXCR, applied by TCRdb to the multiplex PCR reads, yields one record per CDR3 protein. Of roughly 350,000 distinct CDR3 sequences listed, around 13% are singletons. The table lists this clonotype with many counts. V was pared by 0 bases and J by 7 bases, with 7 bases between. Germline-derived CDR1 and CDR2 are SGHTA and FQGNSA. This CDR3 region has 13 residues.

The chain uses TRBV7-2 and TRBJ2-1; D is ambiguous. The TCR was taken from a woman between 25 and 40 years old with Graves' hyperthyroidism. Sequencing used blood. CDR3 in DNA: TGTGCCAGCAGCTTAGCGCCGATGAATGAGCAGTTCTTC. Protein sequence: CASSLAPMNEQFF.